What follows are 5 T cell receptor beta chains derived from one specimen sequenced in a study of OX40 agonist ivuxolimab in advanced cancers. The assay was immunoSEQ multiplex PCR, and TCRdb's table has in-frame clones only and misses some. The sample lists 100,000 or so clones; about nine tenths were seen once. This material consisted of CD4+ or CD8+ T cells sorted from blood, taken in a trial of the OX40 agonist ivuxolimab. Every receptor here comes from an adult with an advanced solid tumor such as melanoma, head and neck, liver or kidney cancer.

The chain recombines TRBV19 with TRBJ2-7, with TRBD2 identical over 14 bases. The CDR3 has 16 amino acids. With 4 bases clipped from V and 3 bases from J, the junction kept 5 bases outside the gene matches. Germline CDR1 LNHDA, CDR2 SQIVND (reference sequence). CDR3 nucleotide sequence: TGTGCCAGTAGTAAGAAAGGGACTAGCGGGAGCTACGAGCAGTACTTC. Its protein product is CASSKKGTSGSYEQYF. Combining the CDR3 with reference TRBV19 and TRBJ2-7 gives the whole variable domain DGGITQSPKYLFRKEGQNVTLSCEQNLNHDAMYWYRQDPGQGLRLIYYSQIVNDFQKGDIAEGYSVSREKKESFPLTVTSAQKNPTAFYLCASSKKGTSGSYEQYFGPGTRLTVT.

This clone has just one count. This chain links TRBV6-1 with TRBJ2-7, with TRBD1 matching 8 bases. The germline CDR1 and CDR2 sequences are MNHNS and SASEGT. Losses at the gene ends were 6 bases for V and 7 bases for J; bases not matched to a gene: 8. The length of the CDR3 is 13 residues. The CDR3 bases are TGTGCCAGCAGACTGGACAGGGATGGGGAGCAGTACTTC. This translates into CASRLDRDGEQYF.

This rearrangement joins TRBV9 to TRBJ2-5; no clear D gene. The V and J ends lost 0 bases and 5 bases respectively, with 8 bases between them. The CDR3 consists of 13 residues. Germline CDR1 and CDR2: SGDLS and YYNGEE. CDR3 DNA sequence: TGTGCCAGCAGCGTAGGTTCCTCCGAGACCCAGTACTTC. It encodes CASSVGSSETQYF.

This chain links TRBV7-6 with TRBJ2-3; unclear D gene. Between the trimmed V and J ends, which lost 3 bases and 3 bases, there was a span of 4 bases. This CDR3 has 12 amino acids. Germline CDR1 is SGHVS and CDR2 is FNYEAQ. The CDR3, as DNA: TGTGCCAGCAGCTTGGGGACAGATACGCAGTATTTT. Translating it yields CASSLGTDTQYF.

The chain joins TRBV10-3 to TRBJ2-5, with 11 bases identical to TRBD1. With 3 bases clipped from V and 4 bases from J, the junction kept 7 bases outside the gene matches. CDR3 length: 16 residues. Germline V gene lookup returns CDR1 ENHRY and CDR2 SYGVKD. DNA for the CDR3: TGTGCCATCAGTGATTCCCGGACAGGGGGCGGAGAGACCCAGTACTTC. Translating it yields CAISDSRTGGGETQYF.